This TCR beta chain was sequenced during a study of shared clonotypes between healthy human individuals. Study information: Every donor yielded three CD4 naive, three CD4 memory, two CD8 naive and one CD8 memory plate.

It was across several immunoSEQ plates that each subset's genomic DNA was evenly split. As handled by the study authors: ImmunoSEQ output lacked quality scores and full-length reads, limiting matched filtering. Clones were read by immunoSEQ multiplex PCR, and TCRdb kept only the in-frame ones, dropping some. From that table come the V and J calls and clone size; the DNA was used to work out D and trimming. The table lists 2 million to 2.5 million clones, under 95% of them singletons, with 0.37% in the top ten. V dropped 0 bases and J dropped 0; count of bases not matched to a gene: 8. CDR1 and CDR2 from the germline V gene are MGHRA and YSYEKL. The CDR3 contains 19 residues.

The TCR was taken from a man younger than 30 in good health. Some clones in this sample may be carry-over from other donors' samples. The V and J genes are TRBV4-1 and TRBJ2-1; 10 nucleotides match TRBD2. Sequenced sample: naive CD4+ T cells from PBMCs. Indicated subset: CD45RA+ positively selected. The CDR3 loop is CASSQELQASGSSYNEQFF. The CDR3 DNA follows: TGCGCCAGCAGCCAAGAACTCCAGGCTAGCGGGAGCTCCTACAATGAGCAGTTCTTC.